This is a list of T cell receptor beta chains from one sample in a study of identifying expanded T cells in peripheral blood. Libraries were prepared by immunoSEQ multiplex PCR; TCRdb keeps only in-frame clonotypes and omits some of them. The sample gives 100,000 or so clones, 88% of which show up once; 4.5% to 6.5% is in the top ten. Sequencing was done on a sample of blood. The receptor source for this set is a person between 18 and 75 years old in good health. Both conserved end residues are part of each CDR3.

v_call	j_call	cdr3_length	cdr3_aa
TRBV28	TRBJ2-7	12	CASSRESYEQYF
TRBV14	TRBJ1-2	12	CASSRGDYGYTF
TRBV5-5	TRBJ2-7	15	CASSLLSGSSYEQYF
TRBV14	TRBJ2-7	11	CASSHRQEQYF
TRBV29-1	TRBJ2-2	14	CSARAGGGTGELFF
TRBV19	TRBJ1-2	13	CASSYLSGYGYTF
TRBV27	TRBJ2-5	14	CASRPGEVQETQYF
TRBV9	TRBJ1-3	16	CASSPWAGGYGNTIYF
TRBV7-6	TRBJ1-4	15	CASSLRQSFNEKLFF
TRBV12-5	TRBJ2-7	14	CASGSGTGAYEQYF
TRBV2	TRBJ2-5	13	CASRGTGRETQYF
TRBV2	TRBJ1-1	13	CASSESGFTEAFF
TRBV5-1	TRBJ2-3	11	CASSLTDTQYF
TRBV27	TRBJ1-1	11	CASRGKTEAFF
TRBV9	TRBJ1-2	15	CASSVRGTGDYGYTF
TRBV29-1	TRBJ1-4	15	CSARGRGITNEKLFF
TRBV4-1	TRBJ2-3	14	CASSPYGGTDTQYF
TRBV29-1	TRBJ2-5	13	CSVEQGTQETQYF
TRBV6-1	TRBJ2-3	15	CASRHTSGGKDTQYF
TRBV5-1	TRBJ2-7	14	CASSLMTASYEQYF
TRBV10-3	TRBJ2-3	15	CAISSDRAGTDTQYF